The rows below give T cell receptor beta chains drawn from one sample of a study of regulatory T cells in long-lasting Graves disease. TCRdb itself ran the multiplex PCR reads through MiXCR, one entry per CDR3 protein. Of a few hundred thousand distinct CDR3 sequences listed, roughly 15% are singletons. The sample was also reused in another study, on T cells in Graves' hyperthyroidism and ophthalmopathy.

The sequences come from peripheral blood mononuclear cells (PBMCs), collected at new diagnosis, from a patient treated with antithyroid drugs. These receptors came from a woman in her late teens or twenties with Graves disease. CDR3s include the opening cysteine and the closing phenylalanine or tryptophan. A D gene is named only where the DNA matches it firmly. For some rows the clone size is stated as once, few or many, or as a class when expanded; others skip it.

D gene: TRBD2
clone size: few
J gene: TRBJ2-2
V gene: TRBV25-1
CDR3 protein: CASSGETGGLRSTGELFF
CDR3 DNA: TGTGCCAGCAGTGGCGAAACGGGGGGTTTAAGGAGCACCGGGGAGCTGTTTTTT

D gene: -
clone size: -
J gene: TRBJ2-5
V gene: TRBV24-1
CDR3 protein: CATSDSRPQETQYF
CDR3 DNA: TGTGCCACCAGTGACAGCAGGCCACAAGAGACCCAGTACTTC

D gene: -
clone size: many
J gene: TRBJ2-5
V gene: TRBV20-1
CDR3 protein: CSALGTGYQETQYF
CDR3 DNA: TGCAGTGCCCTCGGAACGGGGTACCAAGAGACCCAGTACTTC

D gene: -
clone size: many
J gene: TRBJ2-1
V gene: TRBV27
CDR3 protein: CASRVGSHEQFF
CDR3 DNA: TGTGCCAGCAGGGTCGGCAGCCATGAGCAGTTCTTC

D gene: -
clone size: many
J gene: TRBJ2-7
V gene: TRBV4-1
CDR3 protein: CASSQEGFGGYEQYF
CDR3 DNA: TGCGCCAGCAGCCAAGAGGGTTTCGGGGGCTACGAGCAGTACTTC

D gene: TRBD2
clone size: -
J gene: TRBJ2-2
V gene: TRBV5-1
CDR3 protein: CASSHTGTSGTGELFF
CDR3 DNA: TGCGCCAGCAGCCACACCGGGACTAGCGGAACCGGGGAGCTGTTTTTT

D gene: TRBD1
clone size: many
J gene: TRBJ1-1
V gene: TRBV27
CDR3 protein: CASSTLQGYTEAFF
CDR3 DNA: TGTGCCAGCAGTACTCTACAGGGGTACACTGAAGCTTTCTTT

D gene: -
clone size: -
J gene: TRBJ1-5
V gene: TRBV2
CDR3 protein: CASRGQYSNQPQHF
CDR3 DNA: TGTGCCAGCAGAGGACAGTATAGCAATCAGCCCCAGCATTTT

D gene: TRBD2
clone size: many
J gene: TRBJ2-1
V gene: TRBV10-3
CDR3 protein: CAISESLGLSGRTGNEQFF
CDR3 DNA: TGTGCCATCAGTGAGTCGCTCGGACTGAGCGGGAGGACGGGCAATGAGCAGTTCTTC

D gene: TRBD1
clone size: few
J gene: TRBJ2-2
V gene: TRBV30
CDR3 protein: CAWRVTGATGELFF
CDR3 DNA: TGTGCCTGGAGGGTGACAGGGGCCACCGGGGAGCTGTTTTTT

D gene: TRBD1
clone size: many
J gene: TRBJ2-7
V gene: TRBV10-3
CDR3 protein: CAISTGGSYEQYF
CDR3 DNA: TGTGCCATCAGCACAGGGGGCTCCTACGAGCAGTACTTC

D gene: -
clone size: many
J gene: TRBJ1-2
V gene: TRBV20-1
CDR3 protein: CSASRQGLRDGYTF
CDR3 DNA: TGCAGTGCTAGTCGGCAGGGTTTAAGGGATGGCTACACCTTC

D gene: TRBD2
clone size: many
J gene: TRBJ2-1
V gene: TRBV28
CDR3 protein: CASSSPGLASHEQFF
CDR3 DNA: TGTGCCAGCAGTTCGCCGGGACTAGCGAGTCATGAGCAGTTCTTC

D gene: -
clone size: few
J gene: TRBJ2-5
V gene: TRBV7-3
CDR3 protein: CASSLTTEETQYF
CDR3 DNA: TGTGCCAGCAGCTTAACGACGGAAGAGACCCAGTACTTC

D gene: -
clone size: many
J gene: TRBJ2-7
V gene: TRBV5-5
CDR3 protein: CASSLGPIRYEQYF
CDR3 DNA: TGTGCCAGCAGCTTGGGTCCCATACGCTACGAGCAGTACTTC

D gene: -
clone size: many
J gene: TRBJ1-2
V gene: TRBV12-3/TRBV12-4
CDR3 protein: CASSQSSGNGYTF
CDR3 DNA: TGTGCCAGCAGTCAGTCGAGTGGGAATGGCTACACCTTC

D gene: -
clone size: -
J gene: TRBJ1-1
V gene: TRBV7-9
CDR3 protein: CASRKGDTEAFF
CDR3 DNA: TGTGCCTCCAGGAAGGGTGACACTGAAGCTTTCTTT

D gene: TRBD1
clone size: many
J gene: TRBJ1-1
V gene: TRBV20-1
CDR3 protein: CSARGTTGGTEAFF
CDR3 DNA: TGCAGTGCACGGGGGACGACAGGGGGAACTGAAGCTTTCTTT

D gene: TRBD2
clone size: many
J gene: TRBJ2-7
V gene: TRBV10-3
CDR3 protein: CAIGGLAGGPPYEQYF
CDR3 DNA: TGTGCCATCGGCGGACTAGCGGGGGGGCCGCCTTACGAGCAGTACTTC

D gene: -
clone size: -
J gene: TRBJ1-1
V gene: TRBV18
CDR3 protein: CASSPLAQQNTKAFF
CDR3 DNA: TGTGCCAGCTCACCACTGGCACAGCAGAACACTAAAGCTTTCTTT

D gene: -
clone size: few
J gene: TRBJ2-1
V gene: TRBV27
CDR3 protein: CASSLGPGLPPLRSYNEQFF
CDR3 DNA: TGTGCCAGCAGTTTGGGACCGGGACTCCCACCTTTAAGGTCCTACAATGAGCAGTTCTTC

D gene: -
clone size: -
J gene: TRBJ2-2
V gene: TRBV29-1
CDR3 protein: CSVVSQPGELFF
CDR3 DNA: TGCAGCGTTGTATCACAGCCCGGGGAGCTGTTTTTT

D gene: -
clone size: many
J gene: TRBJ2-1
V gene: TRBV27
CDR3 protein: CASSLATLNNEQFF
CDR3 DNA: TGTGCCAGCAGTTTAGCAACCCTTAACAATGAGCAGTTCTTC

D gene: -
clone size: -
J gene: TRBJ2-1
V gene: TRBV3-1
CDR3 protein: CASSHKNEQFF
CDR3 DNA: TGTGCCAGCAGCCATAAGAATGAGCAGTTCTTC

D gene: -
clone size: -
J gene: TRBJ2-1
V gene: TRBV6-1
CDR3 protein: CASRLGGLYNEQFF
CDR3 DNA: TGTGCCAGCAGACTCGGGGGGCTCTACAATGAGCAGTTCTTC

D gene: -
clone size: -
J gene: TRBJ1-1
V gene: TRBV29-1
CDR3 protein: CSVANRLNTEAFF
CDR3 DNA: TGCAGCGTTGCAAACAGGTTGAACACTGAAGCTTTCTTT

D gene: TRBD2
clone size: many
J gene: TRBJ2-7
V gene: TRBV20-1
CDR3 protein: CSASGTSVYEQYF
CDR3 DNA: TGCAGTGCTAGCGGGACTAGCGTCTACGAGCAGTACTTC

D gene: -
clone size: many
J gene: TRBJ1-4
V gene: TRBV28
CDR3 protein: CASSLRDGDEKLFF
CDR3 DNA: TGTGCCAGCAGTTTGCGGGACGGGGATGAAAAACTGTTTTTT

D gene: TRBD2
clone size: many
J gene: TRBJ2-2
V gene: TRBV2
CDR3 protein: CASSELAGGTGELFF
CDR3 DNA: TGTGCCAGCAGTGAACTAGCGGGGGGAACCGGGGAGCTGTTTTTT

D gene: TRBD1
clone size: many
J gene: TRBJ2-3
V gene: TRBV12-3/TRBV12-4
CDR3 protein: CASSAPRGWADTQYF
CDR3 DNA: TGTGCCAGCAGCGCGCCCAGGGGGTGGGCAGATACGCAGTATTTT

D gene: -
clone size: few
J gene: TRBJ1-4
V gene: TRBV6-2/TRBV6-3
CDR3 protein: CASSGPPTHPSNEKLFF
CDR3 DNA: TGTGCCAGCAGTGGCCCCCCGACACACCCTTCTAATGAAAAACTGTTTTTT

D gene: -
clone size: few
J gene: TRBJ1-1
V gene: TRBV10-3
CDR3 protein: CAIMKSPMRTEAFF
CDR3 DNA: TGTGCCATCATGAAAAGCCCGATGCGGACTGAAGCTTTCTTT

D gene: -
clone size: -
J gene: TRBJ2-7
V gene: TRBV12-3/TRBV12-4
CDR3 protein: CASSPTTSLSHEQYF
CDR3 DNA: TGTGCCAGCAGTCCGACGACTAGTCTCTCCCACGAGCAGTACTTC

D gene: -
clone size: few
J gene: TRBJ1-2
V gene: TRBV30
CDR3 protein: CAWSWGQLNYGYTF
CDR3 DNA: TGTGCCTGGAGTTGGGGTCAACTGAACTATGGCTACACCTTC

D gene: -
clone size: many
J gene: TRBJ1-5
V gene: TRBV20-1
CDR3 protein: CSAVLMPRGQGQPQHF
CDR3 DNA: TGCAGTGCGGTCTTAATGCCCCGGGGGCAAGGTCAGCCCCAGCATTTT

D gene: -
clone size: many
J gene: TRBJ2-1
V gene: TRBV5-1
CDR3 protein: CASSLGDSWDNEQFF
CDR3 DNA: TGCGCCAGCAGCTTGGGGGACTCCTGGGACAATGAGCAGTTCTTC

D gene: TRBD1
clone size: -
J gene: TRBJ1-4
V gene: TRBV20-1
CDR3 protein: CSAKRQGAPGEKLFF
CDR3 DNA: TGCAGTGCCAAGAGACAGGGGGCGCCGGGAGAAAAACTGTTTTTT

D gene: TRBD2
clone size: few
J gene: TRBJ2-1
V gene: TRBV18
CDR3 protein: CASSPSSGRISYNEQFF
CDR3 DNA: TGTGCCAGCTCACCAAGTAGCGGGAGGATCTCCTACAATGAGCAGTTCTTC

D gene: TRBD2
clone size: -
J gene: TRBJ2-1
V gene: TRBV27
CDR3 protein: CASTILAGGVNEQFF
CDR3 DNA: TGTGCCAGCACCATACTAGCGGGAGGGGTCAATGAGCAGTTCTTC